One and the same sample provided the 18 T cell receptor beta chains below, sequenced in a study of CXCR3-negative and CXCR3-positive naive CD8 T cells. Libraries were UMI-labeled 5' RACE TRB cDNA. TCRdb reprocessed the 5' RACE reads and stores each CDR3 protein as one record, lacking DNA. The table for this sample gives under 85,000 distinct CDR3 sequences. The source material was naive CXCR3- CD8+ T cells from blood. Stated subset: CD45RO-CCR7+CD27+CD95- naive CD8+ T cells lacking CXCR3 (TNR3-). All receptors derive from a human donor in good health. Some clones in this sample may be carry-over from other donors' samples.

The gene calls are TRBV4-3 and TRBJ2-7; without DNA, the TCRdb call of TRBD2 cannot be checked. Germline loops: CDR1 LGHNA, CDR2 YSLEER. The CDR3 extends over 15 amino acids. The CDR3 region is CASSQAVLAGDEQYF.

The gene calls are TRBV4-1 and TRBJ2-1. This CDR3 has 16 amino acids. The germline V gene has CDR1 MGHRA and CDR2 YSYEKL. CDR3 region: CASSQSTVVGYNEQFF.

The genes are TRBV14 and TRBJ2-3. Looked up from germline, CDR1 is SGHDN and CDR2 is FVKESK. The CDR3 is 13 amino acids. CDR3 region: CASSQIRADTQYF. Full variable domain (rest looked up from reference TRBV14 and TRBJ2-3): EAGVTQFPSHSVIEKGQTVTLRCDPISGHDNLYWYRRVMGKEIKFLLHFVKESKQDESGMPNNRFLAERTGGTYSTLKVQPAELEDSGVYFCASSQIRADTQYFGPGTRLTVL.

The chain's CDR3 is CSARSTGVENSPLHF. V usage is TRBV20-1 and J usage is TRBJ1-6; there is no DNA to check the TCRdb D call of TRBD1. CDR1 is DFQATT and CDR2 is SNEGSKA in the germline V gene (reference sequence). The length of the CDR3 is 15 residues.

The chain recombines TRBV11-2 with TRBJ2-7; lacking DNA, the TRBD2 call made by TCRdb goes unchecked. Germline V gives CDR1 SGHAT, CDR2 FQNNGV. There are 15 residues in the CDR3. CDR3 residues: CASSLGLAGFYEQYF. The whole variable domain, remainder taken from reference TRBV11-2 and TRBJ2-7, is EAGVAQSPRYKIIEKRQSVAFWCNPISGHATLYWYQQILGQGPKLLIQFQNNGVVDDSQLPKDRFSAERLKGVDSTLKIQPAKLEDSAVYLCASSLGLAGFYEQYFGPGTRLTVT.

The chain uses TRBV27 and TRBJ2-7; TCRdb proposes TRBD1, but this gene call is untestable without DNA. CDR1 is MNHEY and CDR2 is SMNVEV in the germline V gene (reference sequence). CDR3 length: 12 residues. This CDR3 reads CASSSQGGPLYF.

The chain combines TRBV12-5 with TRBJ2-2; TCRdb's D gene call, TRBD1, goes unchecked for lack of DNA. The CDR3 length is 16 residues. CDR1 LGHNT and CDR2 FRNRAP come from the germline V gene. This CDR3 reads CASGLVVPGNTGELFF.

The V call is TRBV28, the J call TRBJ2-7; TCRdb's D call, TRBD1, is unchecked because there is no DNA. This CDR3 spans 14 amino acids. CDR1 is MDHEN, CDR2 SYDVKM, per germline. The CDR3 protein is CASSFRGGEYEQYF.

The chain uses TRBV9 and TRBJ2-7. The CDR3 loop spans 14 amino acids. Per germline, CDR1 SGDLS and CDR2 YYNGEE. CDR3 region: CASSPVAGFYEQYF.

The J gene is TRBJ2-1, the V gene TRBV29-1. CDR1 and CDR2 from the germline V gene are SQVTM and ANQGSEA. The CDR3 spans 13 residues. The chain's CDR3 is CSDGQETYNEQFF.

The chain employs TRBV29-1 and TRBJ2-5; TCRdb gives TRBD2 as the D gene, but with no DNA this cannot be confirmed. The germline V gene has CDR1 SQVTM and CDR2 ANQGSEA. CDR3 length equals 13 residues. This CDR3 reads CSINSGDQETQYF.

The rearrangement uses TRBV29-1 and TRBJ2-1; TCRdb's D call of TRBD1 is untestable without DNA. CDR3 length: 16 residues. CDR1 and CDR2 from the germline V gene are SQVTM and ANQGSEA. The CDR3 reads CSVDGNTGTGDNEQFF.

This chain connects TRBV20-1 to TRBJ2-1. CDR1 and CDR2 from the germline V gene are DFQATT and SNEGSKA (reference sequence). The CDR3 is made up of 13 amino acids. CDR3 amino acids: CSARVYVANEQFF.

This chain joins TRBV10-3 and TRBJ2-1; the TCRdb call, TRBD2, lacks DNA for checking. Per the germline V gene, CDR1 is ENHRY and CDR2 is SYGVKD. This CDR3 has 15 amino acids. The CDR3 is CAISESADYSSEQFF.

The chain couples TRBV5-5 to TRBJ2-1; the D call of TRBD2 rests on TCRdb alone, since no DNA is present to check it. CDR3 length: 17 amino acids. Germline CDR1 is SGHKS and CDR2 is YYEKEE (reference sequence). The CDR3 loop is CASSLLSGRGSYNEQFF.

This chain uses TRBV14 with TRBJ2-7; there is no DNA to check the TCRdb D call of TRBD1. The germline V gene has CDR1 SGHDN and CDR2 FVKESK. This CDR3 region has 18 residues. The CDR3 sequence is CASSQYTLTGTPGYEQYF.

The V and J genes are TRBV12-3 or TRBV12-4 and TRBJ1-2. CDR3 length equals 14 residues. CDR3: CASSLARAAYGYTF.

V is TRBV9 and J is TRBJ2-5. Germline V gives CDR1 SGDLS, CDR2 YYNGEE. The CDR3 runs to 13 residues. The CDR3 here is CASNGILGETQYF.